The sequence of this TCR beta chain was determined in a study of radiotherapy plus CTLA-4 blockade in lung cancer. Overall study results and limits: Dynamics of early blood T cell clones, together with interferon-beta, were reportedly the best predictors of response.

Clones were sequenced by immunoSEQ multiplex PCR, and TCRdb holds only the in-frame ones, with some missing. The data show some 110,000 clones, 81% seen once. In germline, CDR1 is SGHRS, CDR2 YFSETQ. The CDR3 runs 16 residues. Trimming left V 0 bases short and J 0 bases short, with 12 bases between. As concerns this clone: Its antigen is undetermined.

The material was peripheral blood, obtained from a patient treated with radiotherapy plus ipilimumab. The rearrangement uses TRBV5-1 and TRBJ2-5, with no clear D. This receptor was taken from a human donor with non-small cell lung cancer that progressed on radiotherapy plus ipilimumab. Some clones in this sample may be carry-over from other donors' samples. This chain's CDR3 is CASSLDWRLDQETQYF. The CDR3 nucleotides read TGCGCCAGCAGCTTGGATTGGCGCTTGGACCAAGAGACCCAGTACTTC. The variable domain in full, with the rest retrieved from reference TRBV5-1 and TRBJ2-5, is KAGVTQTPRYLIKTRGQQVTLSCSPISGHRSVSWYQQTPGQGLQFLFEYFSETQRNKGNFPGRFSGRQFSNSRSEMNVSTLELGDSALYLCASSLDWRLDQETQYFGPGTRLLVL.